This record covers a single TCR beta chain. Its target is unknown. The data were obtained in a study of cytomegalovirus exposure and HLA in healthy donors. Primers: 60 Vbeta forward and 13 Jbeta reverse. Sequencing was performed with immunoSEQ multiplex PCR; in TCRdb, only in-frame clones are kept and a portion is missing. The sample lists approximately 110,000 clones; 65% to 80% were seen once. The germline V gene encodes CDR1 MNHEY and CDR2 SVGAGI. CDR3 length: 15 amino acids. V was clipped by 6 bases and J by 4 bases; unmatched bases: 7. Notes on the study in general: In an earlier analysis, in some 500 donors, most V segments appeared productive either ~87% or ~30% of the time. Confirmation was obtained in vitro that a few CMV-associated chains are specific for CMV antigens.

This chain joins TRBV6-5 and TRBJ2-1, with 9 bases aligning to TRBD1. The sequenced material came from PBMCs. The sequence derives from a woman aged 60 to 75 in good health and CMV-seropositive. The CDR3 reads CASSSGQGHYNEQFF. Written as DNA, the CDR3 is TGTGCCAGCAGCTCGGGACAGGGCCATTACAATGAGCAGTTCTTC.